These T cell receptor beta chains were read from a single sample in a study of low-dose radiotherapy and immunotherapy resistance in tumors. MiXCR, applied by TCRdb to the reads, yields one record per CDR3 protein. This table has tens of thousands of distinct CDR3 sequences, roughly a sixth appearing once. The material was PBMCs, obtained before treatment. The receptor set was obtained from a male donor with prostate cancer. Both conserved end residues are part of each CDR3. Fields, in order: V gene, CDR3 protein.

TRBV6-5	CASRPGGQGSLDEQFF
TRBV3-1	CASSQDSGARNTEAFF
TRBV4-1	CASSQGRANTEAFF
TRBV19	CASSGAGETQYF
TRBV4-1	CASSHLPGNADTQYF
TRBV7-9	CASSPTGGATDTQYF
TRBV24-1	CATSGGRGQQFF
TRBV7-9	CASSLAGGVAPQHF
TRBV7-9	CASSSRQITGELFF
TRBV7-2	CASSLRQGDQPQHF
TRBV29-1	CSAGGFGTNEKLFF
TRBV29-1	CSVGTGSYEQYF
TRBV19	CASSISPLFGSGANVLTF
TRBV12-3/TRBV12-4	CASSFQGTDTQYF
TRBV7-9	CASSFATTYGYTF
TRBV7-8	CASSLGDRLREKLFF
TRBV14	CASSQDSVAAYNEQFF
TRBV6-1	CASSEVGDTQYF
TRBV4-1	CASSHGTGGTPGSCFF
TRBV14	CASSQLQGASSPLHF
TRBV5-1	CASGWGGDREKLFF
TRBV9	CASTLLAGAGETQYF
TRBV7-9	CASSSSGGASGNTIYF
TRBV9	CASSVSGLNTEAFF
TRBV12-3/TRBV12-4	CASSFEGKGSGNTIYF
TRBV12-5	CASAPRSLQETQYF
TRBV12-3/TRBV12-4	CASSSSYGYTF
TRBV5-1	CASSIGTGEDDGYTF
TRBV5-1	CASSLEGRVTEAFF
TRBV20-1	CSARAPSGTYEQYF
TRBV19	CASSLGVRASEQFF
TRBV10-3	CAIMGRRGPFGETQYF
TRBV10-1	CASSELPIGQYF
TRBV12-3/TRBV12-4	CASSFSGNEQYF
TRBV5-1	CASSLGGVVGGEEETQYF
TRBV6-2/TRBV6-3	CASSLITSGGYNEQFF
TRBV5-5	CASSVVPLSGSDTGELFF
TRBV7-9	CASSPRGDRNTGELFF
TRBV2	CASSEGQRETQYF
TRBV25-1	CASRWTTEAFF
TRBV4-1	CASSHSRRGLGQPQHF
TRBV5-4	CASSRDLPMDEQFF
TRBV27	CASSGFLMAQGGSPLHF
TRBV20-1	CSVGSSYNEQFF
TRBV4-2	CASSQDRGGQLGEKLFF
TRBV7-9	CASSLRGEQFF
TRBV29-1	CSVGGGFERGQLGEQYF
TRBV7-9	CASSAQAGMGYTF
TRBV29-1	CSVAVGRTEAFF
TRBV5-3	CASSPTGDYGYTF
TRBV20-1	CSARRDRPNSPLHF